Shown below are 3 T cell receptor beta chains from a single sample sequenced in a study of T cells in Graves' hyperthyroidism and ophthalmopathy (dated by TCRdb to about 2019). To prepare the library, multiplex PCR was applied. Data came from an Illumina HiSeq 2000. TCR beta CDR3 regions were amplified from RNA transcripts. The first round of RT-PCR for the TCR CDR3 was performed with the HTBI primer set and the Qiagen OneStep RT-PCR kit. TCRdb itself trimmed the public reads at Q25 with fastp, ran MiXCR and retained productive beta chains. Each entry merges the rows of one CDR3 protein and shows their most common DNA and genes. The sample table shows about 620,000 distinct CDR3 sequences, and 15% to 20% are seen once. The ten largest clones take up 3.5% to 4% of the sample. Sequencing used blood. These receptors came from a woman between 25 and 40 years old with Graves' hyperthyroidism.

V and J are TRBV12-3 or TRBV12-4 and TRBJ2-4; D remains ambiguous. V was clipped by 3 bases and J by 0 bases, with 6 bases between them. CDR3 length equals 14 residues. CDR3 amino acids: CASSLTVAKNIQYF. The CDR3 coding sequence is TGTGCCAGCAGTTTGACGGTAGCCAAAAACATTCAGTACTTC.

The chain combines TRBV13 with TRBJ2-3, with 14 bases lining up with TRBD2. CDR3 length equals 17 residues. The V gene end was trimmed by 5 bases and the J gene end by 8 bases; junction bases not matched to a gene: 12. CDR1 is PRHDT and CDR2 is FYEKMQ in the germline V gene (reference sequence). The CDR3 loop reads CASSEGTSGSGAVTQYF. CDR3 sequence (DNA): TGTGCCAGCAGCGAAGGGACTAGCGGGAGTGGGGCTGTTACGCAGTATTTT.

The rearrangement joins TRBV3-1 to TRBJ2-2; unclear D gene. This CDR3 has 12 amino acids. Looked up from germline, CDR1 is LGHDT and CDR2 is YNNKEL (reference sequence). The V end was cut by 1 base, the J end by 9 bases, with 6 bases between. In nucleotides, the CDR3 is TGTGCCAGCAGCCAAGTTGCCCGGGAGCTGTTTTTT. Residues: CASSQVARELFF.